The next 11 T cell receptor beta chains were all read from a single sample in a study of blood T cell repertoires in COVID-19. Assay used: immunoSEQ multiplex PCR; TCRdb lists only in-frame clones, some missing. This repertoire shows 140,000 to 150,000 clones, under 90% found once; its top ten account for approximately 38%. The specimen sequenced was peripheral blood. These receptors were collected from a human donor in a cohort sampled during active COVID-19.

The chain has TRBV3-1 (or the pseudogene TRBV3-2) and TRBJ1-2, with 8 bases identical to TRBD1. This CDR3 region has 15 residues. CDR1 and CDR2 (germline): LGHDT, YNNKEL (reference sequence). J gave up 5 bases and V 2 bases, and 7 bases lay outside the gene matches. The CDR3 nucleotides are TGTGCCAGCAGCCAAAGGACAGGGTTAGGGTATGGCTACACCTTC. Residues: CASSQRTGLGYGYTF.

The chain couples TRBV15 to TRBJ1-2, with D uncertain. The V and J ends lost 1 base and 2 bases respectively, with 5 bases between them. Germline V gives CDR1 LNHNV, CDR2 YYDKDF (reference sequence). This CDR3 has 13 residues. The CDR3 DNA sequence: TGTGCCACCAGCAGAGCCGGGAACTATGGCTACACCTTC. Translating gives CATSRAGNYGYTF.

The V and J genes are TRBV19 and TRBJ2-7; possible D gene TRBD2, 5 bases. Per the germline V gene, CDR1 is LNHDA and CDR2 is SQIVND (reference sequence). V was pared by 2 bases and J by 0 bases, with 8 bases between. The CDR3 spans 14 residues. This CDR3 reads CASSITGISYEQYF. In nucleotides, the CDR3 is TGTGCCAGTAGTATAACCGGGATCTCCTACGAGCAGTACTTC. Looking up the rest from reference TRBV19 and TRBJ2-7 gives the full variable domain: DGGITQSPKYLFRKEGQNVTLSCEQNLNHDAMYWYRQDPGQGLRLIYYSQIVNDFQKGDIAEGYSVSREKKESFPLTVTSAQKNPTAFYLCASSITGISYEQYFGPGTRLTVT.

The chain carries TRBV7-2 and TRBJ2-1, with D possibly being TRBD2 (6 bases). Trimming took 5 bases from V and 6 from J, leaving 11 bases between them. The CDR3 is 13 amino acids. Per germline, CDR1 SGHTA and CDR2 FQGNSA. CDR3: CASSRGLFNEQFF. The CDR3 nucleotides read TGTGCCAGCAGCAGGGGACTGTTCAATGAGCAGTTCTTC.

The chain joins TRBV6-6 to TRBJ1-5, with 8 bases that match TRBD1. J lost 5 bases, V lost 6 bases, and 6 bases had no gene match. This CDR3 has 14 amino acids. Germline assignment: CDR1 MNHNY and CDR2 SVGAGI (reference sequence). The CDR3 sequence: CASRSSGGDQPQHF. The CDR3, as DNA: TGTGCCAGCAGGAGTTCAGGGGGCGATCAGCCCCAGCATTTT.

The chain combines TRBV7-2 with TRBJ2-7, with TRBD2 identical over 9 bases. CDR1 is SGHTA and CDR2 is FQGNSA in the germline V gene. V was clipped by 3 bases and J by 0 bases; unmatched bases: 6. CDR3 length: 16 residues. Written as DNA, the CDR3 is TGTGCCAGCAGCTTCGGACTAGCGCGGAGCTCCTACGAGCAGTACTTC. Protein sequence: CASSFGLARSSYEQYF.

This clone occurred a few times. CDR3 in amino acids: CASSPRPGQGGRVSPLHF. In DNA, the CDR3 is TGTGCCAGTAGTCCGAGACCGGGACAGGGAGGGAGAGTTTCACCCCTCCACTTT. The chain is built from TRBV19 and TRBJ1-6; 9 bases are shared with TRBD1. This CDR3 is built from 18 residues. The J segment lost 9 bases and the V segment lost 5 bases, leaving 17 bases of the junction unmatched. Per germline, CDR1 LNHDA and CDR2 SQIVND (reference sequence).

J is TRBJ2-3 and V is TRBV24-1, with TRBD2 identical over 7 bases. CDR3 size: 15 residues. The germline CDR1 and CDR2 sequences are KGHDR and SFDVKD. V lost 4 bases, J lost 3 bases, and 6 bases stayed unmatched. The CDR3 loop reads CATSEGGTRTDTQYF. The CDR3 bases are TGTGCCACCAGTGAGGGGGGGACTCGAACAGATACGCAGTATTTT.

This clone was recorded only once. This chain uses TRBV6-5 with TRBJ2-7, with 8 bases that match TRBD1. The CDR3 consists of 13 residues. Trimming removed 7 bases from V and 3 bases from J; junction bases left unmatched: 5. Looked up from germline, CDR1 is MNHEY and CDR2 is SVGAGI. CDR3 bases: TGTGCCAGCATGGACGGACAGGGCTACGAGCAGTACTTC. As protein: CASMDGQGYEQYF.

The chain employs TRBV11-2 and TRBJ2-3; D unclear. The V gene's germline CDR1 is SGHAT and CDR2 FQNNGV. V dropped 0 bases and J dropped 3 bases, with 13 bases sitting between them. The CDR3 runs to 16 residues. CDR3 nucleotides: TGTGCCAGCAGCTTAGACTCAGCAGGAAGGACAGATACGCAGTATTTT. It yields the protein CASSLDSAGRTDTQYF.

V gene TRBV7-8 combines with J gene TRBJ2-2, with 7 nucleotides matching TRBD1. The CDR3 loop spans 14 amino acids. Unmatched junction bases numbered 7, after V lost 7 bases and J lost 5 bases. Germline CDR1 SGHVS, CDR2 FQNEAQ. In nucleotides, the CDR3 is TGTGCCAGCACCTACAGGGGACGTACCGGGGAGCTGTTTTTT. It yields the protein CASTYRGRTGELFF.